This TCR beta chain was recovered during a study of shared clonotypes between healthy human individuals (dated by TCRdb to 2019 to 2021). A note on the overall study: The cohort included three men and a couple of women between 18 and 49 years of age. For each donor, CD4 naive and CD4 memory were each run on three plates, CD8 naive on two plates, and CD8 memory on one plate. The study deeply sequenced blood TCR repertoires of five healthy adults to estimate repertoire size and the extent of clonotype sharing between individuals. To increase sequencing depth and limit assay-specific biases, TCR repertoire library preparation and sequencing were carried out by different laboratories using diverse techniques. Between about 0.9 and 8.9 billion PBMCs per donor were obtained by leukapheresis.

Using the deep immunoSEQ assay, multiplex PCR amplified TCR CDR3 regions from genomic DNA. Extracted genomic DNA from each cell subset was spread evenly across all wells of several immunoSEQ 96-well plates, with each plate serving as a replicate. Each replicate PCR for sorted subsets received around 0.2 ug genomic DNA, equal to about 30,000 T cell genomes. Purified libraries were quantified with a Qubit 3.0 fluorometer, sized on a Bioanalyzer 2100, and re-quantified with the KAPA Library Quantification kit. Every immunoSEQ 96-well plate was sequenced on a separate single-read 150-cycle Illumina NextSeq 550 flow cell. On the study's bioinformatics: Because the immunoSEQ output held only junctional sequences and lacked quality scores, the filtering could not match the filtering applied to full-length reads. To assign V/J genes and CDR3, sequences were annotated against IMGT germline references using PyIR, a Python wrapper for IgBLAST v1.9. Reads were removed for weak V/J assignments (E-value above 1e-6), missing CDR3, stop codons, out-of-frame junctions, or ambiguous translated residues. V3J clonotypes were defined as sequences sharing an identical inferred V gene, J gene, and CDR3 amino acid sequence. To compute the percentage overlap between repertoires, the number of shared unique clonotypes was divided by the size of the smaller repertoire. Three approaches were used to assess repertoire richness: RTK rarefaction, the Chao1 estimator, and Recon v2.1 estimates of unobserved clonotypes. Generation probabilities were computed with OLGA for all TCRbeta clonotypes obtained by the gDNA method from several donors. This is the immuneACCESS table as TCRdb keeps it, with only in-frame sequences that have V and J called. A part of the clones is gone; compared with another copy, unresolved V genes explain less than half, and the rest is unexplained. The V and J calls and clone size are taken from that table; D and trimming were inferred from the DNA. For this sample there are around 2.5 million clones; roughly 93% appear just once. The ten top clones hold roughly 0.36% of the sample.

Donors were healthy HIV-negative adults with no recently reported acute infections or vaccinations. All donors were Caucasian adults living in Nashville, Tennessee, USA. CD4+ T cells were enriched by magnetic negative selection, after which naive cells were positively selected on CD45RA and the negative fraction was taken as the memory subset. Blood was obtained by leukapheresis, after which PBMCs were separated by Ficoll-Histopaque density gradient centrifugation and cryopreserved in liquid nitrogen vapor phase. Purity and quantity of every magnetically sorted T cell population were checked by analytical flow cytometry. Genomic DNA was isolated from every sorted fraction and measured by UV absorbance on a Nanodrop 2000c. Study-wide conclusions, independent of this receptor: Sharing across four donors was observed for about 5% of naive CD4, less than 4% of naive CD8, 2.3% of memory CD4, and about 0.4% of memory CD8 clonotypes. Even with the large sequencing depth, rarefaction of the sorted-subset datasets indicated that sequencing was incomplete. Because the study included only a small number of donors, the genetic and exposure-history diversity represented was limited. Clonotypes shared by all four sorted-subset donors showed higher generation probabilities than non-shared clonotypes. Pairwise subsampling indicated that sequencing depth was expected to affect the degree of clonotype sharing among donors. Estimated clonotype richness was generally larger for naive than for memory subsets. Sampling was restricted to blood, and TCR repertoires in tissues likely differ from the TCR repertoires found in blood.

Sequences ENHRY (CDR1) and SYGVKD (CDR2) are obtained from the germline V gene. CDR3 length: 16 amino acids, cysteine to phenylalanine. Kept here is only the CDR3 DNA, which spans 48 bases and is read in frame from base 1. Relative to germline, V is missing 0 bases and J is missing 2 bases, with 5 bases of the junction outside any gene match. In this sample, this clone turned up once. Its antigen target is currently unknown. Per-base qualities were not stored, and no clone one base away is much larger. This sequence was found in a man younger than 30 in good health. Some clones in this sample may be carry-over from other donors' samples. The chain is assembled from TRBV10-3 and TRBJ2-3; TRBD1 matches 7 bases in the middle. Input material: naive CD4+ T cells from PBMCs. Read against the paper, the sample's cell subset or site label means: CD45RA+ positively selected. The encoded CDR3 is CAISESRGPSTDTQYF. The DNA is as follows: TGTGCCATCAGTGAGTCGAGGGGGCCCTCCACAGATACGCAGTATTTT.